The table lists the clone carrying this T cell receptor (beta chain) with a few counts. MiXCR, run by TCRdb on the RT-PCR reads, gives a single entry per CDR3 protein. The data show about 680,000 distinct CDR3 sequences, with approximately 14% seen just once and roughly 3.6% held by the top ten. CDR1 is MGHDK and CDR2 is SYGVNS in the germline V gene. V was shortened by 6 bases and J by 0 bases, with 21 bases between the two germline ends. This CDR3 comprises 18 residues. Sequencing input: memory CD4+ T cells from blood. The chain uses TRBV25-1 and TRBJ1-5; D perhaps matches TRBD1 (6 bases). The TCR sequence derives from a female donor in good health, serving as a healthy control. CDR3 coding DNA: TGTGCCAGCAGACGAGGTCGCTCAGGGGTTTTTAGCAATCAGCCCCAGCATTTT. Its protein is CASRRGRSGVFSNQPQHF.